Listed below are T cell receptor beta chains from one sample, sequenced in a study of identical twins. From the 5' RACE reads, TCRdb called clonotypes with MiXCR, one entry per CDR3 protein. The sample contains more than 250,000 distinct CDR3 sequences, under 9.5% of which appear only once. These sequences were also reported in another study, on yellow fever vaccine responses in identical twins.

Sequenced sample: memory (CD45RO+) T cells sorted from blood. Source of these receptors: a young woman in good health. CDR3s include the opening cysteine and the closing phenylalanine or tryptophan. The D gene is left open where the match is weak. Expanded clones get a size class; other rows say once, few or many, or leave the size out.

clone_size j_call v_call d_call cdr3_nt cdr3_aa
few TRBJ1-1 TRBV3-1 TRBD1 TGTGCCAGCAGCCACTTAACAGGGGGCAACACTGAAGCTTTCTTT CASSHLTGGNTEAFF
- TRBJ2-1 TRBV18 - TGTGCCAGCTCACGAAGCAATGAGCAGTTCTTC CASSRSNEQFF
many TRBJ2-5 TRBV24-1 - TGTGCCACCAGTGCAGGGTTGGAGACCCAGTACTTC CATSAGLETQYF
- TRBJ1-1 TRBV9 - TGTGCCAGCAGCGCGGACAGAATGTTTGCTTTCTTT CASSADRMFAFF
- TRBJ2-3 TRBV12-3/TRBV12-4 TRBD2 TGTGCCAGCACGGGGGGTGCAGATACGCAGTATTTT CASTGGADTQYF
many TRBJ2-1 TRBV20-1 TRBD2 TGCAGTGCTATGCCCCCTAGCGGGGGGGGCAATGAGCAGTTCTTC CSAMPPSGGGNEQFF
many TRBJ2-2 TRBV12-3/TRBV12-4 - TGTGCCAGCAGTCTAGACACCGGGGAGCTGTTTTTT CASSLDTGELFF
many TRBJ2-7 TRBV6-1 TRBD2 TGTGCCAGCAGTGGAAGCGGGAGGGCCTCCTACGAGCAGTACTTC CASSGSGRASYEQYF
- TRBJ2-3 TRBV20-1 TRBD2 TGCAGTGCTAGGGCGCTAGCGGGGGGGCCTGGCACAGATACGCAGTATTTT CSARALAGGPGTDTQYF
- TRBJ2-4 TRBV28 - TGTGCCAGCAGCCCGACGGGGGACGCAGCCAAAAACATTCAGTACTTC CASSPTGDAAKNIQYF
- TRBJ2-5 TRBV28 - TGTGCCAGCAGTTTATGGGTCGTAGGACGGAACCAAGAGACCCAGTACTTC CASSLWVVGRNQETQYF
many TRBJ1-1 TRBV12-3/TRBV12-4 TRBD1 TGTGCCAGCAGTTTAGGGACAGGGATTACTTTCTTT CASSLGTGITFF
many TRBJ2-3 TRBV10-3 - TGTGCCATCAGTCGCGGACAAGGGCATAATTCAGATACGCAGTATTTT CAISRGQGHNSDTQYF
few TRBJ2-1 TRBV18 TRBD2 TGTGCCAGCTCACTACTACTAGCGGGGGCTACGGATGAGCAGTTCTTC CASSLLLAGATDEQFF
- TRBJ2-7 TRBV6-1 - TGTGCCAGCACATCGCCGGGACCGACCTACGAGCAGTACTTC CASTSPGPTYEQYF
many TRBJ2-3 TRBV6-5 - TGTGCCAGCACTTTAAGTTGGACTACCCTAAAGTCTGCGCAGTATTTT CASTLSWTTLKSAQYF
few TRBJ2-3 TRBV25-1 - TGTGCCAGCAGTGAATCATCGGGCCCTCTACACACAGATACGCAGTATTTT CASSESSGPLHTDTQYF
few TRBJ1-6 TRBV28 - TGTGCCAGCAGTACACCGGACAGACTAAATTCACCCCTCCACTTT CASSTPDRLNSPLHF
few TRBJ2-7 TRBV12-3/TRBV12-4 TRBD1 TGTGCCAGCACCAGGGACAGGACCGACTACGAGCAGTACTTC CASTRDRTDYEQYF
few TRBJ2-2 TRBV7-9 - TGTGCCAGCAGCTGGACTTCAGACACCGGGGAGCTGTTTTTT CASSWTSDTGELFF
many TRBJ2-1 TRBV5-1 TRBD2 TGCGCCAGCAGCTTGTTCACGGATAGCGGGAGCCATCAGGCCTACAATGAGCAGTTCTTC CASSLFTDSGSHQAYNEQFF
many TRBJ1-1 TRBV5-1 TRBD1 TGCGCCAGCAGCTACAGGACAGGGAACACTGAAGCTTTCTTT CASSYRTGNTEAFF
- TRBJ2-7 TRBV12-3/TRBV12-4 TRBD1 TGTGCCAGCAGTCCCCGAGACAGGGCTTTCGCGCAGTACTTC CASSPRDRAFAQYF
- TRBJ2-3 TRBV11-3 TRBD2 TGTGCCAGCAGCTTAGGAGCGGGAAGGACCACAGATACGCAGTATTTT CASSLGAGRTTDTQYF
- TRBJ2-5 TRBV5-1 TRBD1 TGCGCCAGCAGCTCGGCCGGGACAGGAACAATCGTGACCCAGTACTTC CASSSAGTGTIVTQYF
many TRBJ1-3 TRBV28 - TGTGCCAGCACCGTAGTCGCAGGATCTGGAAACACCATATATTTT CASTVVAGSGNTIYF
- TRBJ2-7 TRBV6-1 - TGTGCCAGCAGGAGAGGAGCGCAAACCTACGAGCAGTACTTC CASRRGAQTYEQYF
- TRBJ1-2 TRBV3-1 - TGTGCCAGCAGTGGGACAAGTGGGATATATGGCTACACCTTC CASSGTSGIYGYTF
few TRBJ2-5 TRBV11-2 - TGTGCCAGCAGCTTGTACTTCCAAGAGACCCAGTACTTC CASSLYFQETQYF
many TRBJ2-3 TRBV25-1 TRBD2 TGTGCCAGCAGTCCTCAAGCGGGAGTCACAGATACGCAGTATTTT CASSPQAGVTDTQYF
many TRBJ1-1 TRBV28 - TGTGCCAGCAGTTTGGAACAAGTGAACACTGAAGCTTTCTTT CASSLEQVNTEAFF
many TRBJ2-1 TRBV7-7 TRBD2 TGTGCCAGCAGCTTAGAGGGACTAGCGGGGTACAATGAGCAGTTCTTC CASSLEGLAGYNEQFF
few TRBJ2-1 TRBV28 TRBD2 TGTGCCAGCAGTTTATTCCCAGCGGGAGGGTCCTACAATGAGCAGTTCTTC CASSLFPAGGSYNEQFF
few TRBJ2-1 TRBV11-2 TRBD1 TGTGCCAGCAGCGTCGGCACAGGGGGCGCGGCACCATTATTCTACAATGAGCAGTTCTTC CASSVGTGGAAPLFYNEQFF
- TRBJ1-1 TRBV20-1 - TGCAGTGCTAGAGGGATTCAGGGGCAGGATACTGAAGCTTTCTTT CSARGIQGQDTEAFF
few TRBJ2-5 TRBV25-1 - TGTGCCAGCAGTGAATTGCTAGGGTGGGAGACCCAGTACTTC CASSELLGWETQYF
many TRBJ2-2 TRBV29-1 TRBD1 TGCAGCGTCGGACAGGGGGCTAACACCGGGGAGCTGTTTTTT CSVGQGANTGELFF
many TRBJ2-3 TRBV11-2 TRBD2 TGTGCCAGCAGCTTAGTTCTAGCGGGAGATACGCAGTATTTT CASSLVLAGDTQYF
many TRBJ1-1 TRBV20-1 - TGCAGTGCTAGGTCCGGGGACACTGAAGCTTTCTTT CSARSGDTEAFF
- TRBJ1-2 TRBV19 - TGTGCCAGTAGTATACTGGGGCAGGCAACGAACTATGGCTACACCTTC CASSILGQATNYGYTF